This T cell receptor (beta chain) was captured in a study of blood T cell repertoires in COVID-19. The wider study: Acute and convalescent COVID-19 samples came from the United States, Italy and Spain. Sample material is recorded as cDNA or gDNA derived from T cells, B-cell-depleted T cells, or PBMCs.

Original processing notes: The authors estimated nucleated cell counts from reference gene primer amplification. The method was immunoSEQ multiplex PCR; TCRdb's version includes in-frame clones alone and lacks a portion of them. The D gene and trimming were derived from the DNA, and the V and J assignments and clone size from that table. The sample holds about 110,000 clones, 71% seen once. V was clipped by 4 bases and J by 5 bases, with 4 bases between them. The CDR3 totals 11 residues. This TCR derives from a human donor with acute or convalescent COVID-19. The donor label of this sample is uncertain. The chain uses TRBV12-3 or TRBV12-4 and TRBJ2-3; no firm D call. Sequencing input: peripheral blood. For the CDR3, the DNA is TGTGCCAGCAGTTCCGGAGATACGCAGTATTTT. Protein sequence: CASSSGDTQYF.